The rows below give T cell receptor beta chains drawn from one sample of a study of shared clonotypes between healthy human individuals. Profiling relied on immunoSEQ multiplex PCR, and the TCRdb table lists in-frame clones only, not all of them. The sample lists under 2,000,000 clones; about 94% were seen once. The specimen was naive CD8+ T cells sorted from blood. All receptors derive from a young man in good health. Both conserved end residues are part of each CDR3. A D gene is named only where the DNA matches it firmly. Clone size is shown for a subset of rows, as once, few, many or a class of expanded clone.

d_call,clone_size,v_call,j_call,cdr3_aa,cdr3_nt
TRBD2,-,TRBV7-6,TRBJ2-3,CASSFPTSGRDTQYF,TGTGCCAGCAGCTTTCCAACTAGCGGGAGAGATACGCAGTATTTT
-,-,TRBV4-2,TRBJ1-1,CASSLTRGGMNTEAFF,TGTGCCAGCAGCCTCACAAGGGGGGGGATGAACACTGAAGCTTTCTTT
-,-,TRBV27,TRBJ2-1,CASSLKYNEQFF,TGTGCCAGCAGTTTAAAGTACAATGAGCAGTTCTTC
TRBD1,-,TRBV9,TRBJ1-1,CASSAGQFGTEAFF,TGTGCCAGCAGCGCGGGACAGTTTGGCACTGAAGCTTTCTTT
-,-,TRBV11-2,TRBJ2-1,CASSSRLGGRGDNEQFF,TGTGCCAGCAGCTCGCGACTAGGAGGAAGAGGAGACAATGAGCAGTTCTTC
-,-,TRBV2,TRBJ1-2,CASSEAEGIARGYTF,TGTGCCAGCAGTGAGGCGGAGGGCATCGCTCGTGGCTACACCTTC
TRBD1,-,TRBV5-8,TRBJ2-7,CASSLAGTGIYEQYF,TGTGCCAGCAGCTTGGCCGGGACAGGAATTTACGAGCAGTACTTC
-,once,TRBV10-3,TRBJ2-3,CAISGRVGDTDTQYF,TGTGCCATCAGTGGGCGTGTGGGTGATACAGATACGCAGTATTTT
-,-,TRBV6-1,TRBJ1-2,CASSEVIDQGWGYTF,TGTGCCAGCAGTGAAGTAATAGATCAGGGTTGGGGCTACACCTTC
TRBD2,-,TRBV29-1,TRBJ2-5,CSVEDGLAKEQYF,TGCAGCGTTGAAGATGGACTAGCAAAAGAGCAGTACTTC
-,-,TRBV9,TRBJ2-1,CASSEGATHNEQFF,TGTGCCAGCAGCGAAGGGGCGACCCACAATGAGCAGTTCTTC
-,-,TRBV25-1,TRBJ1-3,CARTPTRGRPTSGNTIYF,TGTGCCAGAACACCCACCAGGGGCAGACCTACCTCTGGAAACACCATATATTTT
-,-,TRBV5-7,TRBJ2-1,CASSLRESRGREQFF,TGTGCCAGCAGCTTGCGGGAGTCGAGAGGACGGGAGCAGTTCTTC
TRBD1,-,TRBV5-1,TRBJ1-2,CASSFFPPGQGVSGYTF,TGCGCCAGCAGCTTTTTTCCCCCGGGACAGGGGGTGAGCGGCTACACCTTC
TRBD1,few,TRBV7-9,TRBJ1-3,CASSPGTAGNTIYF,TGTGCCAGCAGCCCCGGGACAGCGGGAAACACCATATATTTT